These 26 T cell receptor beta chains were sequenced from one sample in a study of T cells after yellow fever vaccination. TCRdb reprocessed the 5' RACE reads with MiXCR, giving one entry per CDR3 protein. The sample contains some 160,000 distinct CDR3 sequences, approximately 9.7% of which appear only once. The sequenced sample was CD8+ T cells sorted from PBMCs, obtained 45 days after the yellow fever booster vaccination. Every receptor here comes from a man aged 18 to 29 who received the YFV17D yellow fever vaccine.

In this sample, this clonotype turned up a few times. This chain uses TRBV24-1 with TRBJ1-1; tentative D call: TRBD1 (6 bases). The CDR3 runs 18 residues. The V and J ends lost 5 bases and 0 bases respectively, with 21 bases between them. Looked up from germline, CDR1 is KGHDR and CDR2 is SFDVKD. CDR3: CATSVPPGDRILNTEAFF. The CDR3 DNA follows: TGTGCCACCAGTGTCCCTCCAGGGGACCGGATATTGAACACTGAAGCTTTCTTT.

At least ten counts were recorded for this clonotype. The V call is TRBV29-1, the J call TRBJ2-2, with 7 nucleotides matching TRBD1. The ends lost 5 bases at V and 3 bases at J; junction bases unmatched: 6. This CDR3 contains 14 residues. CDR1 and CDR2 from the germline V gene are SQVTM and ANQGSEA. This chain's CDR3 is CSVSGTDDTGELFF. The DNA of the CDR3 is TGCAGCGTTTCCGGGACAGATGACACCGGGGAGCTGTTTTTT.

This chain uses TRBV11-2 with TRBJ2-4, with 8 bases lining up with TRBD1. The CDR3 consists of 17 residues. Germline CDR1 SGHAT, CDR2 FQNNGV. The ends lost 5 bases at V and 1 base at J; junction bases unmatched: 10. CDR3 nucleotides: TGTGCCAGCAGCACCCATCAACAGGGGGTGGCCAAAAACATTCAGTACTTC. The encoded protein is CASSTHQQGVAKNIQYF.

The rearrangement links TRBV6-5 to TRBJ1-5; D is unresolved. Germline CDR1 is MNHEY and CDR2 is SVGAGI. Trimming left V 8 bases short and J 4 bases short, with 12 bases between. This CDR3 is 13 amino acids long. The CDR3 DNA reads TGTGCCAGCTCGAGAGGGAGAAATCAGCCCCAGCATTTT. Its protein product is CASSRGRNQPQHF.

The chain employs TRBV19 and TRBJ2-2; D unclear. Germline V gene sequence: CDR1 LNHDA, CDR2 SQIVND (reference sequence). CDR3 length equals 17 residues. Deletions cut 4 bases from V and 8 bases from J, with 23 bases between. The DNA of the CDR3 is TGTGCCAGTAGTACACTATTGGAAGGGCCATTTCGGGGGGAGCTGTTTTTT. Residues: CASSTLLEGPFRGELFF.

Worth noting for this clonotype: This may stem from a read error, because a much larger clone lies one nucleotide away. This chain connects TRBV6-2 or TRBV6-3 to TRBJ2-6, with 8 nucleotides matching TRBD1. Germline loops: CDR1 MNHEY, CDR2 SVGEGT. This CDR3 has 16 residues. CDR3 sequence reads: CAGSYTRGPGANVLTF. In nucleotides, the CDR3 is TGTGCCGGCAGTTACACCAGGGGGCCTGGGGCCAACGTCCTGACTTTC.

This chain joins TRBV7-2 and TRBJ2-5; D uncertain. The germline gives CDR1 SGHTA, CDR2 FQGNSA. V gave up 7 bases and J gave up 5 bases, with 20 bases separating them. This CDR3 has 15 amino acids. CDR3 sequence: CASTARFRWQETQYF. CDR3 sequence (DNA): TGTGCCAGCACCGCGCGGTTTCGGTGGCAGGAGACCCAGTACTTC. Full variable domain (missing parts from reference TRBV7-2 and TRBJ2-5): GAGVSQSPSNKVTEKGKDVELRCDPISGHTALYWYRQSLGQGLEFLIYFQGNSAPDKSGLPSDRFSAERTGGSVSTLTIQRTQQEDSAVYLCASTARFRWQETQYFGPGTRLLVL.

The chain is built from TRBV4-1 and TRBJ1-1; no definite D call. V was cut by 0 bases and J by 3 bases, with 11 bases left in between. From germline, CDR1 is MGHRA and CDR2 YSYEKL. The CDR3 runs 15 residues. The CDR3 loop is CASSQEVRPYTEAFF. The CDR3 nucleotides are TGCGCCAGCAGCCAAGAGGTTCGTCCGTACACTGAAGCTTTCTTT.

The V call is TRBV6-1, the J call TRBJ2-3, with D possibly being TRBD2 (5 bases). Trimming removed 2 bases from V and 6 bases from J, with 9 bases in between. The CDR3 is 13 amino acids. The germline CDR1 and CDR2 sequences are MNHNS and SASEGT. The CDR3 reads CASSELRRDTQYF. CDR3 in DNA: TGTGCCAGCAGTGAACTGAGGAGGGATACGCAGTATTTT.

This chain links TRBV4-3 with TRBJ2-2, with 7 bases matching TRBD2. CDR3 length equals 13 residues. Germline CDR1 is LGHNA and CDR2 is YSLEER. V gave up 8 bases and J gave up 5 bases; unmatched junction bases: 5. The CDR3 bases are TGCGCCAGCGGGAGGGAAGTAACCGGGGAGCTGTTTTTT. It codes for CASGREVTGELFF.

The table lists this clonotype with a few counts. V and J are TRBV4-1 and TRBJ2-2, with TRBD1 as a possible D gene (6 bases). CDR3 size: 14 residues. Trimming took off 4 bases at V and 6 bases at J, with 12 bases between the two ends. CDR1 MGHRA and CDR2 YSYEKL come from the germline V gene. The DNA for the CDR3 is TGCGCCAGCAGCCTGTACGAGGGGGCCGGGGAGCTGTTTTTT. Translation gives CASSLYEGAGELFF.

There are a few counts of this clonotype. The junction shows a germline mismatch at one end, possibly a read error. V gene TRBV7-9 combines with J gene TRBJ2-3; tentative D call: TRBD2 (8 bases). Germline V gene data show CDR1 as SEHNR and CDR2 as FQNEAQ (reference sequence). CDR3 length: 20 residues. The CDR3 is CVSSLVAGTAGAVKTDTQYF. CDR3 coding DNA: TGTGTCAGCAGCTTAGTCGCCGGGACAGCGGGGGCAGTGAAGACAGATACGCAGTATTTT.

V gene TRBV7-9 combines with J gene TRBJ1-1; 11 bases match TRBD1. The CDR3 spans 15 residues. The V gene end was trimmed by 4 bases and the J gene end by 2 bases; junction bases not matched to a gene: 3. Germline V CDR1 and CDR2: SEHNR, FQNEAQ (reference sequence). The CDR3 sequence is CASSSGQGGNTEAFF. The CDR3 coding sequence is TGTGCCAGCAGCTCGGGACAGGGGGGAAACACTGAAGCTTTCTTT.

The sample holds a few counts of this clonotype. The gene calls are TRBV4-3 and TRBJ1-1; TRBD1 is a possible D gene (6 bases). Trimming took off 0 bases at V and 0 bases at J, with 11 bases between the two ends. The CDR3 is 16 amino acids. Germline assignment: CDR1 LGHNA and CDR2 YSLEER. The chain's CDR3 is CASSQDLDSMNTEAFF. The CDR3 DNA is TGCGCCAGCAGCCAAGATCTGGACAGTATGAACACTGAAGCTTTCTTT.

In this sample, this clonotype turned up a few times. This rearrangement joins TRBV7-9 to TRBJ2-7; D may correspond to TRBD1 or TRBD2 (5 bases each). The CDR3 has 12 amino acids. The germline gives CDR1 SEHNR, CDR2 FQNEAQ (reference sequence). Trimming took 5 bases from V and 7 from J, leaving 12 bases between them. As DNA, the CDR3 is TGTGCCAGCAGCAGGGACGCCGCTGAGCAGTACGTC. This sequence encodes CASSRDAAEQYV.

About this clonotype: The junction shows a germline mismatch at one end, possibly a read error. V gene TRBV7-9 combines with J gene TRBJ1-1, with D uncertain. Germline CDR1 SEHNR, CDR2 FQNEAQ (reference sequence). The length of the CDR3 is 13 residues. The CDR3 sequence is CASSLDVKTEAFF. CDR3 coding DNA: TGTGCCAGCAGCTTAGATGTGAAGACTGAAGCTTTCTTT.

This clonotype has at least ten counts. This sequence joins TRBV27 and TRBJ1-2, with 8 bases matching TRBD1. The V segment lost 5 bases and the J segment 4 bases; nucleotides outside the gene matches: 9. CDR3 length: 15 amino acids. CDR1 and CDR2 (germline): MNHEY, SMNVEV (reference sequence). The CDR3 DNA reads TGTGCCAGCAGTCCTGGGTCAGGGGGCGGCTATGGCTACACCTTC. It translates to CASSPGSGGGYGYTF.

The J gene is TRBJ2-3, the V gene TRBV24-1; a weak D match, TRBD2 (6 bases). V dropped 1 base and J dropped 4 bases, with 17 bases sitting between them. CDR1 and CDR2 from the germline V gene are KGHDR and SFDVKD. CDR3 length equals 17 residues. CDR3 sequence: CATSDFDSAGSSDTQYF. CDR3 nucleotides: TGTGCCACCAGTGATTTTGATTCAGCGGGCTCCTCAGATACGCAGTATTTT.

This chain uses TRBV11-2 with TRBJ1-1; the D is unclear. The CDR3 length is 12 residues. V lost 4 bases and J 6 bases, leaving 9 bases between the germline ends. Germline-derived CDR1 and CDR2 are SGHAT and FQNNGV. This chain's CDR3 is CASSYTGAEAFF. The CDR3 DNA reads as TGTGCCAGCAGCTACACGGGCGCTGAAGCTTTCTTT.

This clonotype has just a few counts. The J gene is TRBJ1-5, the V gene TRBV27; D is possibly TRBD1 (5 bases). The V gene's germline CDR1 is MNHEY and CDR2 SMNVEV (reference sequence). CDR3 size: 15 residues. Trimming removed 6 bases from V and 0 bases from J, with 12 bases in between. In DNA form, the CDR3 reads TGTGCCAGCAGCCCTACAGGTAATAGCAATCAGCCCCAGCATTTT. Its protein product is CASSPTGNSNQPQHF.

The chain carries TRBV9 and TRBJ2-7; D not resolved. Trimming removed 7 bases from V and 4 bases from J, with 3 bases in between. This CDR3 contains 9 residues. The germline CDR1 and CDR2 sequences are SGDLS and YYNGEE. CDR3 nucleotide sequence: TGTGCCAGCCTTTACGAGCAGTACTTC. As protein: CASLYEQYF. Filled out from reference TRBV9 and TRBJ2-7, the complete variable domain reads DSGVTQTPKHLITATGQRVTLRCSPRSGDLSVYWYQQSLDQGLQFLIQYYNGEERAKGNILERFSAQQFPDLHSELNLSSLELGDSALYFCASLYEQYFGPGTRLTVT.

This clonotype was seen a few times. The V gene is TRBV9, the J gene TRBJ1-2; D not certain. The CDR3 runs to 15 residues. Germline V lookup: CDR1 SGDLS, CDR2 YYNGEE. Trimming cost V 0 bases and J 6 bases, with 15 bases left between them. CDR3 DNA sequence: TGTGCCAGCAGCGTAGGGGGTTCCCAAACGGATGGCTACACCTTC. This gives the protein CASSVGGSQTDGYTF. The full variable domain, in which reference TRBV9 and TRBJ1-2 provide the parts outside the CDR3, is DSGVTQTPKHLITATGQRVTLRCSPRSGDLSVYWYQQSLDQGLQFLIQYYNGEERAKGNILERFSAQQFPDLHSELNLSSLELGDSALYFCASSVGGSQTDGYTFGSGTRLTVV.

The gene calls are TRBV11-1 and TRBJ1-1, with a tentative D call TRBD1 (5 bases). CDR3 size: 15 residues. Trimming took off 5 bases at V and 6 bases at J, with 19 bases between the two ends. CDR1 SGHAT and CDR2 FQDESV come from the germline V gene (reference sequence). CDR3 coding DNA: TGTGCCAGCAGCAGCCTAGACAGTGGAAGGGCTGAAGCTTTCTTT. Its translation: CASSSLDSGRAEAFF.

This clonotype has only one observation. The gene calls are TRBV5-1 and TRBJ2-2; D not resolved. CDR1 is SGHRS, CDR2 YFSETQ, per germline. The CDR3 covers 14 residues. Between the trimmed V and J ends, which lost 0 bases and 2 bases, there was a span of 5 bases. CDR3 nucleotides: TGCGCCAGCAGCTTGGGGAAAAACACCGGGGAGCTGTTTTTT. This encodes CASSLGKNTGELFF.

The chain combines TRBV7-9 with TRBJ2-1; D is unclear. This CDR3 comprises 13 residues. Germline CDR1 reads SEHNR; CDR2 reads FQNEAQ (reference sequence). Trimming removed 0 bases at V and 9 bases at J, with 9 bases between. For the CDR3, the DNA is TGTGCCAGCAGCTTAGCGTCATGGAGTGAGCAGTTCTTC. Encoded protein: CASSLASWSEQFF.

This chain uses TRBV9 with TRBJ2-7; possible D gene TRBD2, 5 bases. The CDR3 loop spans 14 amino acids. The V end was cut by 0 bases, the J end by 3 bases, with 10 bases between. Per the germline V gene, CDR1 is SGDLS and CDR2 is YYNGEE. CDR3 amino acids: CASSVATGDYEQYF. CDR3 nucleotide sequence: TGTGCCAGCAGCGTAGCTACCGGGGACTACGAGCAGTACTTC.